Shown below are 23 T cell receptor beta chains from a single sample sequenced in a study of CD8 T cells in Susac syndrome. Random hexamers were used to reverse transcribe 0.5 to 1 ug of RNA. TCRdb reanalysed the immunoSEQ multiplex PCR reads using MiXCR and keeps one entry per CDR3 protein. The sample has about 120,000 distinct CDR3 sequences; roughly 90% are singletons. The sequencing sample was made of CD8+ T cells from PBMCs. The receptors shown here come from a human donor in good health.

This CDR3 reads CAISESGGSYNEQFF. The CDR3 DNA reads TGTGCCATCAGTGAGTCGGGGGGCTCCTACAATGAGCAGTTCTTC. The chain combines TRBV10-3 with TRBJ2-1, with D tentatively TRBD2 (6 bases). The germline V and J ends were trimmed by 0 bases and 0 bases, with 6 bases remaining between them. The CDR3 has 15 amino acids. CDR1 ENHRY and CDR2 SYGVKD come from the germline V gene.

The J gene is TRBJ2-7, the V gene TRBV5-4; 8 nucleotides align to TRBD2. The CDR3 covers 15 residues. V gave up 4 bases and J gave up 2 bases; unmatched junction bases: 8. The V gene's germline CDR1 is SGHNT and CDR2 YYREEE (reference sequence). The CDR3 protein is CASSPRAGGAYEQYF. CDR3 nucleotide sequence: TGTGCCAGCAGCCCCCGGGCGGGAGGAGCCTACGAGCAGTACTTC.

The DNA of the CDR3 is TGCAGTGCTAGAATCAGCTCAATGAACACTGAAGCTTTCTTT. Its protein is CSARISSMNTEAFF. The chain recombines TRBV20-1 with TRBJ1-1; no reliable D call. With 2 bases removed from V and 0 bases from J, the gap between germline ends came to 10 bases. From germline, CDR1 is DFQATT and CDR2 SNEGSKA (reference sequence). This CDR3 comprises 14 residues.

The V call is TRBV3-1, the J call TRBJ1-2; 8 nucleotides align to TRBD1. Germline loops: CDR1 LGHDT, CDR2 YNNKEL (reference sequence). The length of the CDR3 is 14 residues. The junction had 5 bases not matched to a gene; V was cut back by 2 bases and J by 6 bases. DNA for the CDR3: TGTGCCAGCAGCCAACAGGGGGCTATGAATGGCTACACCTTC. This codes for CASSQQGAMNGYTF.

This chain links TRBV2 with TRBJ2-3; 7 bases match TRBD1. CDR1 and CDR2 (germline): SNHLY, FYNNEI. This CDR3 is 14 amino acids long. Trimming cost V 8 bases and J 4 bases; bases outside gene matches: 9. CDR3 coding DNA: TGTGCCAGCTTAAGGGGGCGAAACTCAGATACGCAGTATTTT. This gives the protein CASLRGRNSDTQYF.

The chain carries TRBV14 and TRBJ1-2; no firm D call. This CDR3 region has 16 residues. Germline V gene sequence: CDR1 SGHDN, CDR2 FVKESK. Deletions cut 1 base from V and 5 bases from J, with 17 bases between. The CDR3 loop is CASSQGSWSVPYGYTF. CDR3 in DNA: TGTGCCAGCAGCCAAGGCAGCTGGTCGGTGCCTTATGGCTACACCTTC.

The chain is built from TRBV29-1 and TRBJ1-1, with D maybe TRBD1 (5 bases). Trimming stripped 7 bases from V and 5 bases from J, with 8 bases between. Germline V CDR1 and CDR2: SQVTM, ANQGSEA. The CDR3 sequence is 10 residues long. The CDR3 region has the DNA TGCAGCGCGTGGGGGACTGAAGCTTTCTTT. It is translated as CSAWGTEAFF. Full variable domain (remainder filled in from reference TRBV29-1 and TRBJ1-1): SAVISQKPSRDICQRGTSLTIQCQVDSQVTMMFWYRQQPGQSLTLIATANQGSEATYESGFVIDKFPISRPNLTFSTLTVSNMSPEDSSIYLCSAWGTEAFFGQGTRLTVV.

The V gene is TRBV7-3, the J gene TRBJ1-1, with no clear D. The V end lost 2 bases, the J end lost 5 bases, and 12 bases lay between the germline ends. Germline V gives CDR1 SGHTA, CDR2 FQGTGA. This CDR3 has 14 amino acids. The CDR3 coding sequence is TGTGCCAGCAGCTTACATCTAATAACAACTGAAGCTTTCTTT. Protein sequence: CASSLHLITTEAFF.

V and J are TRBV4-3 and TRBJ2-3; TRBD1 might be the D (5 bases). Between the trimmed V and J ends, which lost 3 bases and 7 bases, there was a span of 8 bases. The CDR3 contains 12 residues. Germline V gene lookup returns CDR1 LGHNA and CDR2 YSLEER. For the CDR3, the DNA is TGCGCCAGCAGCCAGGCAGGGTATACGCAGTATTTT. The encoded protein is CASSQAGYTQYF.

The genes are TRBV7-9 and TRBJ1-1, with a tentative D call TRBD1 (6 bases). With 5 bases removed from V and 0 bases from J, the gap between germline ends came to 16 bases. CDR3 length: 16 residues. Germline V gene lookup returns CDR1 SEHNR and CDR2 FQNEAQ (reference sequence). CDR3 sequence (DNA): TGTGCCAGCAGCCCCCGGGACACGACCTTGAACACTGAAGCTTTCTTT. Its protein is CASSPRDTTLNTEAFF.

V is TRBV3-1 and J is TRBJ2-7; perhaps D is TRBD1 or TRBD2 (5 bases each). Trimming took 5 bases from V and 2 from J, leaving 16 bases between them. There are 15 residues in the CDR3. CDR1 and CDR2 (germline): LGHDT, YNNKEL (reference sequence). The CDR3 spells CASSTSRDGTYEQYF. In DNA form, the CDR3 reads TGTGCCAGCAGCACCTCCCGGGACGGGACCTACGAGCAGTACTTC.

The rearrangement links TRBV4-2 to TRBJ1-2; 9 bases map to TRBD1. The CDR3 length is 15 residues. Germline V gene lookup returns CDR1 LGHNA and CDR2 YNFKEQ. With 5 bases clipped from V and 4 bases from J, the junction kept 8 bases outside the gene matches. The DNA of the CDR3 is TGTGCCAGCAGCGATGGGGACAGGGTTCCCTATGGCTACACCTTC. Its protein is CASSDGDRVPYGYTF.

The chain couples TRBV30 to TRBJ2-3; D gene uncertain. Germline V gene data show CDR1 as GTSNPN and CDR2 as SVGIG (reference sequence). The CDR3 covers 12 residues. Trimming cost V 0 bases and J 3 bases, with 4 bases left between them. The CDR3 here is CAWSVLTDTQYF. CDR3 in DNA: TGTGCCTGGAGTGTACTTACAGATACGCAGTATTTT.

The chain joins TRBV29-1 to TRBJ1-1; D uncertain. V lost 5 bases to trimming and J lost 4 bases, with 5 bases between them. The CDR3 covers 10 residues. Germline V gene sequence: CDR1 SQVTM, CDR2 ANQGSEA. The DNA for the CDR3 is TGCAGCGTTCTTGTCACTGAAGCTTTCTTT. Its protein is CSVLVTEAFF.

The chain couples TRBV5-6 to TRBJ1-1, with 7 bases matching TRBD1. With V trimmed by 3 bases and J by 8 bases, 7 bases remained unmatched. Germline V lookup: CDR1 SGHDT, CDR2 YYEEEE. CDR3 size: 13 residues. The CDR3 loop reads CASSSTGTEEAFF. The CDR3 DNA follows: TGTGCCAGCAGCTCTACCGGGACAGAAGAAGCTTTCTTT.

DNA of the CDR3: TGTGCCATCGGCGGGAGTGACGATACGCAGTATTTT. As protein: CAIGGSDDTQYF. V is TRBV10-3 and J is TRBJ2-3; 7 bases agree with TRBD2. Unmatched junction bases numbered 5, after V lost 8 bases and J lost 6 bases. Looked up from germline, CDR1 is ENHRY and CDR2 is SYGVKD. This CDR3 region has 12 residues.

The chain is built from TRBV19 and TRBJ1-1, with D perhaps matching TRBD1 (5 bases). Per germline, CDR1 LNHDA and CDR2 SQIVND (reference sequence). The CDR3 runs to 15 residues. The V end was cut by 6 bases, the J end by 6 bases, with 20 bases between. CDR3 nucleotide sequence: TGTGCCAGTAGGCCGACCCAGGGTCAAGGCGCTGAAGCTTTCTTT. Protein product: CASRPTQGQGAEAFF.

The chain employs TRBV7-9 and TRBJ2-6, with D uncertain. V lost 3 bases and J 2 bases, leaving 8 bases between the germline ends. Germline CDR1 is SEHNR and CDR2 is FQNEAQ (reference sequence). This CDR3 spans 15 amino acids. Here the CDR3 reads CASSFLATGANVLTF. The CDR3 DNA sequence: TGTGCCAGCAGCTTTCTGGCGACTGGGGCCAACGTCCTGACTTTC.

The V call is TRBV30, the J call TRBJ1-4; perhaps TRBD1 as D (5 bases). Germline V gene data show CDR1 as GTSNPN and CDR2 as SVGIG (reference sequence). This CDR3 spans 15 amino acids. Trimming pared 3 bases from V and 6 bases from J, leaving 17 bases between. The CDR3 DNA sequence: TGTGCCTGGAGCCAGACAGAAAGGCGGGATGAAAAACTGTTTTTT. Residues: CAWSQTERRDEKLFF.

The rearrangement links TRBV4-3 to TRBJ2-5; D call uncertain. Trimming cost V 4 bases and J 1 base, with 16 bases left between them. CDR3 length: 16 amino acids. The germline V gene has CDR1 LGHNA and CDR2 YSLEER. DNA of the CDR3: TGCGCCAGCAGCCCAGTGACAAACACCCTCCAAGAGACCCAGTACTTC. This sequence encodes CASSPVTNTLQETQYF.

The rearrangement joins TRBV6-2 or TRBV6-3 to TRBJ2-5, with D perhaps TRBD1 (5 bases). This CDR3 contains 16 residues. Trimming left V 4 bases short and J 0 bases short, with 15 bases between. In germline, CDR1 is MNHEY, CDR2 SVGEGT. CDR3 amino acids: CASSSLPGQDQETQYF. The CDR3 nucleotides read TGTGCCAGCAGTTCTCTACCCGGACAAGACCAAGAGACCCAGTACTTC.

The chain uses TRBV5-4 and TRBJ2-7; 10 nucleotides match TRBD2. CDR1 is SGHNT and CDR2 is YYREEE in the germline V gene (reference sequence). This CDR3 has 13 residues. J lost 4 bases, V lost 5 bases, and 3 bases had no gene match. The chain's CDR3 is CASRGTSEYEQYF. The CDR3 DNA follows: TGTGCCAGCAGAGGGACTAGCGAGTACGAGCAGTACTTC.

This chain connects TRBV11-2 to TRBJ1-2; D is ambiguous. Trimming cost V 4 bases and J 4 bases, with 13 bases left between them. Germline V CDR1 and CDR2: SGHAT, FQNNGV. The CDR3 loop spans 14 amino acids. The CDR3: CASSSTGNPYGYTF. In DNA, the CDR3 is TGTGCCAGCAGCTCAACTGGGAACCCCTATGGCTACACCTTC.